Each of the 3 T cell receptor beta chains below was sequenced from the same sample in a study of OX40 agonist ivuxolimab in advanced cancers. The data were produced by immunoSEQ multiplex PCR, yet TCRdb's version contains in-frame clones alone and is incomplete. Among 9,500 to 12,000 clones listed, 70% to 90% were seen once. This sample comprised CD4+ or CD8+ T cells sorted from blood, obtained in a trial of the OX40 agonist ivuxolimab. The origin of the receptors is an adult with an advanced solid tumor such as melanoma, head and neck, liver or kidney cancer.

CDR3 DNA: TGTGCCAGCAGTCCGGGACAGATAGAGACCTACGAGCAGTACTTC. Translation: CASSPGQIETYEQYF. This chain links TRBV27 with TRBJ2-7, with 7 positions matching TRBD1. Germline CDR1 MNHEY, CDR2 SMNVEV (reference sequence). The CDR3 totals 15 residues. The V gene end was trimmed by 5 bases and the J gene end by 2 bases; junction bases not matched to a gene: 9.

The chain couples TRBV7-2 to TRBJ2-1; TRBD2 might be the D (5 bases). Trimming shortened V by 5 bases and J by 8 bases, and 13 bases separated the two germline ends. This CDR3 comprises 13 residues. Germline V gives CDR1 SGHTA, CDR2 FQGNSA. CDR3 DNA: TGTGCCAGCAGCCCTAGCCCCGGATATGAGCAGTTCTTC. Translation gives CASSPSPGYEQFF.

CDR3 sequence (DNA): TGTGCCAGCAGTCCGGGACAGGGTTTTTACGAGCAGTACTTC. This codes for CASSPGQGFYEQYF. The gene calls are TRBV27 and TRBJ2-7; 9 nucleotides line up with TRBD1. The CDR3 has 14 residues. Germline CDR1 is MNHEY and CDR2 is SMNVEV (reference sequence). Trimming at V came to 5 bases and at J to 4 bases, leaving 6 bases not matched to a gene.